The 23 T cell receptor beta chains below come from one sample, sequenced in a study of cytomegalovirus exposure and HLA in healthy donors. With 60 Vbeta and 13 Jbeta primers, the PCR was carried out. Libraries were prepared by immunoSEQ multiplex PCR; TCRdb keeps only in-frame clonotypes and omits some of them. This sample lists 65,000 to 90,000 clones; its ten largest clones have about 2.9%. Sample: PBMCs. The receptors shown here come from a man aged 35 to 55 in good health and CMV-seronegative.

The V gene is TRBV30, the J gene TRBJ1-4; possible D gene TRBD1, 6 bases. V lost 2 bases and J lost 6, with 10 bases in between. The CDR3 length is 13 residues. Germline V gene lookup returns CDR1 GTSNPN and CDR2 SVGIG (reference sequence). This chain's CDR3 is CAWSWGRDEKLFF. CDR3 sequence (DNA): TGTGCCTGGAGTTGGGGGCGCGATGAAAAACTGTTTTTT.

J is TRBJ2-7 and V is TRBV6-4; possible D gene TRBD1, 6 bases. Germline V gene data show CDR1 as MRHNA and CDR2 as SNTAGT. The CDR3 spans 16 residues. V lost 7 bases to trimming and J lost 2 bases, with 21 bases between them. In DNA form, the CDR3 reads TGTGCCAGCAATCAAACAGGCCCCGAGGGGGCCTACGAGCAGTACTTC. This gives the protein CASNQTGPEGAYEQYF.

CDR3 residues: CASSPTGLGNTGELFF. The CDR3 coding sequence is TGTGCCAGCAGCCCTACCGGACTAGGCAACACCGGGGAGCTGTTTTTT. This rearrangement joins TRBV4-2 to TRBJ2-2; 7 bases are a match to TRBD2. J lost 2 bases, V lost 4 bases, and 7 bases had no gene match. Germline CDR1 LGHNA, CDR2 YNFKEQ. This CDR3 region has 16 residues.

This chain joins TRBV5-1 and TRBJ1-6, with D possibly TRBD1 on 5 matching bases. The germline V gene has CDR1 SGHRS and CDR2 YFSETQ. CDR3 size: 15 residues. Trimming took 0 bases from V and 8 from J, leaving 12 bases between them. CDR3 amino acids: CASSLATPGYSPLHF. CDR3 bases: TGCGCCAGCAGCTTGGCCACGCCAGGGTATTCACCCCTCCACTTT.

This chain joins TRBV9 and TRBJ2-7, with a weak D call TRBD2 (6 bases). V was pared by 0 bases and J by 1 base, with 8 bases between. This CDR3 spans 14 amino acids. The germline V gene has CDR1 SGDLS and CDR2 YYNGEE. The CDR3 is CASSVGRESYEQYF. The CDR3, as DNA: TGTGCCAGCAGCGTAGGGAGGGAATCCTACGAGCAGTACTTC. The entire variable domain, with the rest obtained from reference TRBV9 and TRBJ2-7, is as follows: DSGVTQTPKHLITATGQRVTLRCSPRSGDLSVYWYQQSLDQGLQFLIQYYNGEERAKGNILERFSAQQFPDLHSELNLSSLELGDSALYFCASSVGRESYEQYFGPGTRLTVT.

The gene calls are TRBV4-2 and TRBJ1-1; 7 bases fit TRBD1. V dropped 8 bases and J dropped 7; count of bases not matched to a gene: 16. Germline V lookup: CDR1 LGHNA, CDR2 YNFKEQ. This CDR3 has 15 residues. The CDR3 here is CASARDEDRVGEAFF. The CDR3 DNA follows: TGTGCCAGCGCAAGAGACGAAGACAGGGTTGGTGAAGCTTTCTTT.

The chain combines TRBV5-8 with TRBJ2-5; D might be TRBD1 (5 bases). Germline-derived CDR1 and CDR2 are SGHTS and YDEGEE. CDR3 size: 16 residues. V lost 4 bases, J lost 5 bases, and 21 bases lay in between. The CDR3, as DNA: TGTGCCAGCAGCCCCAGGGAAGGACGCCTGGGGGAGACCCAGTACTTC. It specifies CASSPREGRLGETQYF. The entire variable domain, with the rest obtained from reference TRBV5-8 and TRBJ2-5, is as follows: EAGVTQSPTHLIKTRGQQATLRCSPISGHTSVYWYQQALGLGLQFLLWYDEGEERNRGNFPPRFSGRQFPNYSSELNVNALELEDSALYLCASSPREGRLGETQYFGPGTRLLVL.

The V and J genes are TRBV6-5 and TRBJ1-2, with a tentative D call TRBD1 (6 bases). CDR1 and CDR2 (germline): MNHEY, SVGAGI. The CDR3 spans 13 residues. Trimming took 4 bases from V and 8 from J, leaving 14 bases between them. The CDR3 region is CASSFGTLGGYTF. For the CDR3, the DNA is TGTGCCAGCAGTTTCGGGACACTAGGAGGCTACACCTTC.

The chain links TRBV9 to TRBJ1-2; D might be TRBD1 (6 bases). The CDR3 runs 14 residues. Trimming took off 0 bases at V and 4 bases at J, with 10 bases between the two ends. Germline loops: CDR1 SGDLS, CDR2 YYNGEE. CDR3 in amino acids: CASSVGGQLYGYTF. The CDR3 DNA is TGTGCCAGCAGCGTAGGAGGACAGCTCTATGGCTACACCTTC.

The V call is TRBV5-8, the J call TRBJ2-7, with D maybe TRBD2 (6 bases). In germline, CDR1 is SGHTS, CDR2 YDEGEE. The CDR3 extends over 11 amino acids. Trimming cost V 4 bases and J 4 bases, with 6 bases left between them. DNA of the CDR3: TGTGCCAGCAGCCGGGGGTACGAGCAGTACTTC. It yields the protein CASSRGYEQYF.

The V call is TRBV5-1, the J call TRBJ2-4; 7 bases fit TRBD1. The CDR3 runs to 15 residues. V trimming: 2 bases; J trimming: 7 bases; junction bases outside the gene matches: 9. CDR1 and CDR2 from the germline V gene are SGHRS and YFSETQ. The CDR3 region is CASSFVQGMGNIQYF. CDR3 bases: TGCGCCAGCAGCTTCGTACAGGGGATGGGGAACATTCAGTACTTC.

This sequence joins TRBV11-3 and TRBJ2-2; the match to TRBD1 covers 8 bases. Germline assignment: CDR1 SGHNT and CDR2 YENEEA. This CDR3 region has 16 residues. The junction had 7 bases not matched to a gene; V was cut back by 3 bases and J by 4 bases. The CDR3 coding sequence is TGTGCCAGCAGCTTCGAGACAGGGGTTTCCACCGGGGAGCTGTTTTTT. This gives the protein CASSFETGVSTGELFF.

The rearrangement links TRBV9 to TRBJ2-5, with D perhaps TRBD2 (6 bases). V shed 0 bases and J shed 1 base, with 10 bases lying between them. CDR1 and CDR2 from the germline V gene are SGDLS and YYNGEE. This CDR3 has 15 residues. The CDR3 region is CASSVGTGVQETQYF. The CDR3 DNA follows: TGTGCCAGCAGCGTAGGCACGGGAGTCCAAGAGACCCAGTACTTC.

The chain uses TRBV7-6 and TRBJ1-4; maybe TRBD1 (6 bases). The V and J ends lost 1 base and 8 bases respectively, with 11 bases between them. Germline loops: CDR1 SGHVS, CDR2 FNYEAQ. The length of the CDR3 is 14 residues. DNA for the CDR3: TGTGCCAGCAGCTTAGAGGGGGAAGGGGAAAAACTGTTTTTT. It is translated as CASSLEGEGEKLFF.

The chain employs TRBV6-1 and TRBJ1-5; D is perhaps TRBD1 (6 bases). Germline-derived CDR1 and CDR2 are MNHNS and SASEGT. The ends were cut back, 3 bases at V and 6 bases at J, with 9 bases in the middle. The CDR3 totals 13 residues. The CDR3 region has the DNA TGTGCCAGCAGTGAGGCAGGGGTTCAGCCCCAGCATTTT. Amino acids: CASSEAGVQPQHF.

The J gene is TRBJ2-7, the V gene TRBV5-1; perhaps TRBD2 as D (6 bases). This CDR3 spans 15 amino acids. V lost 0 bases, J lost 0 bases, and 10 bases lay in between. The germline CDR1 and CDR2 sequences are SGHRS and YFSETQ. CDR3 DNA sequence: TGCGCCAGCAGCTTGGTTCGGGGGAGCTCCTACGAGCAGTACTTC. Its translation: CASSLVRGSSYEQYF.

The genes are TRBV4-1 and TRBJ1-5; D is uncertain. Trimming pared 4 bases from V and 5 bases from J, leaving 12 bases between. The CDR3 has 14 residues. Germline CDR1 is MGHRA and CDR2 is YSYEKL. As DNA, the CDR3 is TGCGCCAGCAGCCCAGAAATAGCGGATCAGCCCCAGCATTTT. Translation: CASSPEIADQPQHF.

V and J are TRBV6-5 and TRBJ2-5; a possible D gene is TRBD2 (6 bases). The CDR3 is made up of 14 amino acids. The V end lost 0 bases, the J end lost 2 bases, and 7 bases lay between the germline ends. Per the germline V gene, CDR1 is MNHEY and CDR2 is SVGAGI. CDR3 loop: CASSYSGGQETQYF. The CDR3 region has the DNA TGTGCCAGCAGTTACTCGGGGGGACAAGAGACCCAGTACTTC.

The genes are TRBV9 and TRBJ1-6; D not certain. CDR1 SGDLS and CDR2 YYNGEE come from the germline V gene. Trimming took off 0 bases at V and 4 bases at J, with 8 bases between the two ends. The CDR3 has 15 residues. The CDR3 region is CASSVEYSYNSPLHF. The CDR3 nucleotides read TGTGCCAGCAGCGTAGAATACAGTTATAATTCACCCCTCCACTTT.

The chain carries TRBV7-9 and TRBJ2-3; TRBD2 agrees at 7 bases. V shed 1 base and J 0 bases; nucleotides not matched to a gene: 7. From germline, CDR1 is SEHNR and CDR2 FQNEAQ (reference sequence). The CDR3 is 17 amino acids. CDR3 region: CASSLDVGGSSTDTQYF. CDR3 coding DNA: TGTGCCAGCAGCTTAGATGTGGGGGGGAGTAGCACAGATACGCAGTATTTT.

The chain is built from TRBV19 and TRBJ1-3; unclear D gene. The CDR3 sequence is 16 residues long. Trimming pared 4 bases from V and 0 bases from J, leaving 13 bases between. The germline V gene has CDR1 LNHDA and CDR2 SQIVND (reference sequence). This CDR3 reads CASSTGAVNSGNTIYF. The DNA of the CDR3 is TGTGCCAGTAGTACGGGAGCGGTTAACTCTGGAAACACCATATATTTT.

The chain combines TRBV27 with TRBJ2-7, with 7 bases identical to TRBD2. The CDR3 extends over 16 amino acids. The V segment lost 3 bases and the J segment 2 bases; nucleotides outside the gene matches: 10. CDR1 MNHEY and CDR2 SMNVEV come from the germline V gene (reference sequence). Here the CDR3 reads CASSLAQGGGTYEQYF. CDR3 coding DNA: TGTGCCAGCAGTTTGGCCCAGGGCGGGGGAACCTACGAGCAGTACTTC.

CDR3 DNA sequence: TGTGCCAGCAGCCGGGGTTTGACTAATGAAAAACTGTTTTTT. Amino acid sequence: CASSRGLTNEKLFF. The V and J genes are TRBV7-2 and TRBJ1-4, with D unclear. Trimming pared 5 bases from V and 2 bases from J, leaving 9 bases between. Germline V gene sequence: CDR1 SGHTA, CDR2 FQGNSA. This CDR3 contains 14 residues.